This T cell receptor (beta chain) originates from a study of T cell responses to AZD1222 COVID-19 vaccine. The germline gives CDR1 LGHNA, CDR2 YSLEER. The ends were cut back, 4 bases at V and 5 bases at J, with 11 bases in the middle. The CDR3 has 13 residues. Notes on this clone: Its antigen remains unknown.

Findings and limits, study-wide: Most donors were white British and more were female, and clonal diversity was possibly underestimated. There were vaccine-associated CD4 TCRs across spike, dominant at 160-218 and 743-854. Only after the peak T cell response were repertoires sampled. With two AZD1222 doses given, Spike-specific TCR breadth and depth both rose.

Produced via immunoSEQ multiplex PCR; TCRdb's table is partial and in-frame only. The table has 200,000 or so clones, 85% to 95% seen once. The receptor was derived from an adult in good health. The material sequenced was peripheral blood, taken on day 0 of AZD1222 vaccination. This chain connects TRBV4-3 to TRBJ1-1; no clear D. Here the CDR3 DNA reads TGCGCCAGCAGCCGAGACCTAGGAACTGAAGCTTTCTTT. Protein sequence: CASSRDLGTEAFF.